This passage covers 17 T cell receptor beta chains from one sample sequenced in a study of T cell responses to AZD1222 COVID-19 vaccine. The assay was immunoSEQ multiplex PCR, and TCRdb's table has in-frame clones only and misses some. The sample includes 150,000 to 180,000 clones, approximately 90% seen only once; the top ten take less than 3.5%. The input for sequencing was peripheral blood, taken on day 0 of AZD1222 vaccination. These TCRs come from an adult in good health.

The chain links TRBV29-1 to TRBJ2-3; D possibly uses TRBD1 or TRBD2 (5 bases each). From germline, CDR1 is SQVTM and CDR2 ANQGSEA. The CDR3 covers 11 residues. The V end was cut by 3 bases, the J end by 4 bases, with 5 bases between. The CDR3 spells CSVEGADTQYF. For the CDR3, the DNA is TGCAGCGTTGAGGGGGCAGATACGCAGTATTTT.

This clone was observed a single time. J is TRBJ2-5 and V is TRBV3-1 (or the pseudogene TRBV3-2), with 10 positions matching TRBD2. The CDR3 has 13 amino acids. With V trimmed by 6 bases and J by 5 bases, 3 bases remained unmatched. In germline, CDR1 is LGHDT, CDR2 YNNKEL (reference sequence). CDR3 nucleotides: TGTGCCAGCAGTTATAGCGGGAGGGAGACCCAGTACTTC. Its translation is CASSYSGRETQYF.

The rearrangement joins TRBV18 to TRBJ1-1; 8 bases are a match to TRBD1. The CDR3 spans 16 residues. Unmatched junction bases numbered 12, after V lost 5 bases and J lost 4 bases. Germline V gene data show CDR1 as KGHSH and CDR2 as LQKENI. The CDR3 sequence is CASSGGQVRSGTEAFF. The CDR3 region has the DNA TGTGCCAGCTCAGGGGGACAGGTTCGGTCTGGCACTGAAGCTTTCTTT.

V is TRBV7-3 and J is TRBJ1-2; 11 bases line up with TRBD1. This CDR3 has 18 residues. J was trimmed by 7 bases and V by 4 bases; bases with no gene match: 17. Germline V gene sequence: CDR1 SGHTA, CDR2 FQGTGA. The CDR3 DNA reads TGTGCCAGCAGCTCTCCCCCTCCGGGACAGGGGGATGAGGCTGGCTACACCTTC. It yields the protein CASSSPPPGQGDEAGYTF.

The chain employs TRBV18 and TRBJ2-7; 11 nucleotides agree with TRBD2. Per germline, CDR1 KGHSH and CDR2 LQKENI. J gave up 6 bases and V 5 bases, and 6 bases lay outside the gene matches. The CDR3 consists of 14 residues. CDR3 sequence: CASSTTSGGGEQYF. CDR3 nucleotide sequence: TGTGCCAGCTCAACTACTAGCGGGGGTGGCGAGCAGTACTTC. Filled out from reference TRBV18 and TRBJ2-7, the complete variable domain reads NAGVMQNPRHLVRRRGQEARLRCSPMKGHSHVYWYRQLPEEGLKFMVYLQKENIIDESGMPKERFSAEFPKEGPSILRIQQVVRGDSAAYFCASSTTSGGGEQYFGPGTRLTVT.

J is TRBJ1-2 and V is TRBV4-3, with D unclear. Germline CDR1 and CDR2: LGHNA and YSLEER. The germline V and J ends were trimmed by 1 base and 8 bases, with 17 bases remaining between them. This CDR3 comprises 15 residues. The CDR3 spells CASSQGQDPLGGYTF. The CDR3 DNA reads as TGCGCCAGCAGCCAAGGTCAGGACCCCTTGGGAGGCTACACCTTC.

The V gene is TRBV6-2 or TRBV6-3, the J gene TRBJ2-7; D unresolved. The CDR3 covers 11 residues. Germline V gene data show CDR1 as MNHEY and CDR2 as SVGEGT. Trimming took off 2 bases at V and 2 bases at J, with 1 base between the two ends. The CDR3 bases are TGTGCCAGCAGTTACCCCTACGAGCAGTACTTC. Amino acids: CASSYPYEQYF.

V gene TRBV7-2 combines with J gene TRBJ2-7; D is uncertain. The V end lost 4 bases, the J end lost 2 bases, and 12 bases lay between the germline ends. The CDR3 has 14 amino acids. The germline V gene has CDR1 SGHTA and CDR2 FQGNSA. The CDR3 region is CASSSRGRPYEQYF. DNA of the CDR3: TGTGCCAGCAGCTCCCGTGGCAGACCCTACGAGCAGTACTTC.

DNA of the CDR3: TGTGCCAGCAGCTTAGGTCGGCGGGGTTCCTACAATGAGCAGTTCTTC. Encoded protein: CASSLGRRGSYNEQFF. This chain links TRBV7-2 with TRBJ2-1; possible D gene TRBD2, 6 bases. Trimming shortened V by 1 base and J by 1 base, and 11 bases separated the two germline ends. Germline loops: CDR1 SGHTA, CDR2 FQGNSA. CDR3 length equals 16 residues.

This chain connects TRBV19 to TRBJ1-2; D might be TRBD1 (6 bases). Per the germline V gene, CDR1 is LNHDA and CDR2 is SQIVND (reference sequence). V gave up 6 bases and J gave up 8 bases, with 16 bases separating them. The CDR3 has 13 residues. In DNA, the CDR3 is TGTGCCAGTAGGGGGGGCGGCGCCGCGGGCTACACCTTC. It codes for CASRGGGAAGYTF.

V is TRBV9 and J is TRBJ2-2; D might be TRBD1 (6 bases). The CDR3 is 15 amino acids. V lost 4 bases and J 1 base, leaving 11 bases between the germline ends. Germline V lookup: CDR1 SGDLS, CDR2 YYNGEE. CDR3 loop: CASSLATGNTGELFF. CDR3 coding DNA: TGTGCCAGCAGCCTCGCGACAGGGAACACCGGGGAGCTGTTTTTT.

The chain employs TRBV4-1 and TRBJ1-6, with a weak D call TRBD1 (5 bases). Trimming stripped 1 base from V and 3 bases from J, with 16 bases between. CDR3 length equals 18 residues. Germline loops: CDR1 MGHRA, CDR2 YSYEKL. The CDR3 coding sequence is TGCGCCAGCAGCCAAGTGAGGGCAGGGATAGACTATAATTCACCCCTCCACTTT. Its protein product is CASSQVRAGIDYNSPLHF.

This clone was seen a single time. This chain joins TRBV2 and TRBJ1-3; possibly TRBD1 for D (6 bases). Between the trimmed V and J ends, which lost 8 bases and 2 bases, there was a span of 13 bases. The CDR3 totals 14 residues. Germline lookup yields CDR1 SNHLY and CDR2 FYNNEI. The CDR3 loop is CASVQGTPGNTIYF. The CDR3 bases are TGTGCCAGCGTCCAGGGGACGCCTGGAAACACCATATATTTT.

This chain joins TRBV15 and TRBJ1-2; D uncertain. CDR3 size: 13 residues. Germline assignment: CDR1 LNHNV and CDR2 YYDKDF (reference sequence). V lost 1 base and J 8 bases, leaving 11 bases between the germline ends. As DNA, the CDR3 is TGTGCCACCAGCAGAGGGCGGATGGGGGGCTACACCTTC. Amino acids: CATSRGRMGGYTF.

The chain is built from TRBV5-5 and TRBJ1-1; D gene ambiguous. The V gene lost 0 bases and the J gene lost 4 bases, with 7 bases spanning the gap. The V gene's germline CDR1 is SGHKS and CDR2 YYEKEE (reference sequence). This CDR3 has 13 residues. CDR3 DNA sequence: TGTGCCAGCAGCTTGGTTCCAGGCACTGAAGCTTTCTTT. Protein product: CASSLVPGTEAFF.

This clone came up a few times. This chain joins TRBV5-4 and TRBJ2-7; 11 positions match TRBD2. V trimming: 5 bases; J trimming: 7 bases; junction bases outside the gene matches: 11. The CDR3 runs to 15 residues. Germline V gene data show CDR1 as SGHNT and CDR2 as YYREEE (reference sequence). The CDR3 nucleotides are TGTGCCAGCAGGGCCGGGACTAGCGGTTTGGGGGAGCAGTACTTC. This translates into CASRAGTSGLGEQYF.

V gene TRBV19 combines with J gene TRBJ2-3, with D possibly TRBD2 on 5 matching bases. This CDR3 has 16 residues. CDR1 and CDR2 from the germline V gene are LNHDA and SQIVND (reference sequence). V dropped 3 bases and J dropped 5 bases, with 18 bases sitting between them. The CDR3 DNA follows: TGTGCCAGTAGTATTTTGGGGAGTCTGAACCGAGATACGCAGTATTTT. This translates into CASSILGSLNRDTQYF.